The present entry profiles one TCR beta chain with its context. The antigen it binds to is not known. Base qualities are not at hand, and no much larger clone is one base apart. These data originate in a study of blood T cell repertoires in COVID-19 (dated by TCRdb to 2018 to 2020). Study-level background: Samples covering the acute and convalescent phases of COVID-19 were provided by collaborators in the United States, Italy and Spain. The material from the prospective study consisted of cDNA or gDNA derived from T cells, B-cell-depleted T cells, or PBMCs. Subjects who had been exposed to COVID-19, were actively infected with it, or had recovered from it provided the deeply sampled blood TCRbeta repertoires that made up the dataset. The repertoires were released in a freely available public database meant as a resource for research on the immune response to SARS-CoV-2. The samples were drawn from two sources: the first 160 participants of the ongoing ImmuneRACE study, and 1,200 or so subjects contributed by 6 global collaborators. The sample metadata nearly always contained a de-identified subject ID, COVID-19 status, age in years and sex. Where available, HLA class I and class II types were taken from metadata supplied by the sample provider and were not determined by assay-based typing. Broader findings and caveats from the paper: The amount of clinical and demographic metadata varied by source and participant and was provided uncurated.

TCRbeta CDR3 regions were amplified from genomic DNA using the immunoSEQ Assay, a bias-controlled multiplex PCR. Turning to the authors' computational methods: The number of nucleated cells in each sample was estimated from the amplification of reference gene primers within the assay. To quantify the absolute abundance of each unique TCRbeta CDR3 rearrangement, sequence reads were collapsed and filtered. For each sample, productive Simpson clonality was calculated as the square root of Simpson's diversity index over productive rearrangements. The table comes from immuneACCESS by way of TCRdb, which keeps in-frame sequences with V and J called. Part of the clones is missing from these tables; in studies checked, under half for an unresolved V gene and the rest for unknown reasons. V, J and clone size reflect that table, while D and trimming were determined from the DNA. The sample has around 110,000 clones on record, over 65% of them singletons. More than 4.5% of the sample rests with the top ten.

Spanning cysteine to phenylalanine, the CDR3 consists of 18 amino acids. Only the CDR3 part of the read is kept: 54 bases, read in frame from the first base. Relative to germline, V is missing 7 bases and J is missing 0 bases, with 11 bases of the junction outside any gene match. From a lookup of the germline V gene, CDR1 and CDR2 are SNHLY and FYNNEI. The collaborating institutions used their own protocols to collect whole blood in K2EDTA tubes. For TCRbeta analysis, collaborators shipped samples as frozen whole blood, isolated PBMCs, or DNA extracted from either of those sample types. The receptor chain draws on TRBV2 and TRBJ2-2, with TRBD1 identical over 10 junction bases. Source material: peripheral blood. This clonotype was obtained from a woman aged 70-85 years with acute or convalescent COVID-19. The CDR3 reads as follows: CASNGDRGQISNTGELFF. Here is the DNA: TGTGCCAGCAACGGGGACAGGGGTCAAATATCGAACACCGGGGAGCTGTTTTTT.